This TCR beta chain was captured by sequencing in a study of molecular identifiers for immune sequencing clone quantification. Study details: Replicates involved a five-way split of RNA from about 20,000 or 100,000 naive CD8 cells, with sequencing of four.

The germline V gene encodes CDR1 SGHRS and CDR2 YFSETQ. V lost 4 bases, J lost 0 bases, and 5 bases stayed unmatched. There are 15 residues in the CDR3. Bulk TCR libraries were made with methods that had been previously described and with listed TCR primers. TCRdb called the PCR reads again in MiXCR, with one record for every CDR3 protein. The sample has about 300,000 distinct CDR3 sequences, about 20% seen once. Many counts were recorded for this clonotype. Sequencing was carried out using naive CD8+ T cells from blood, with Jurkat cell RNA spiked in. The subset here: FACS-sorted CD8+CD4-CCR7+CD45RA+ naive T cells. The V gene is TRBV5-1, the J gene TRBJ2-7; 9 positions match TRBD1. The TCR was taken from a human donor in good health. Some libraries in this study had Jurkat cell RNA spiked in. CDR3 DNA sequence: TGCGCCAGCAGCGAGGGACAGGGCAGCTCCTACGAGCAGTACTTC. Encoded protein: CASSEGQGSSYEQYF.